A selection of T cell receptor beta chains follows, all from one sample in a study of T cells after yellow fever vaccination. TCRdb recomputed calls from the 5' RACE reads with MiXCR, one row per CDR3 protein. Of about 310,000 distinct CDR3 sequences in the sample, approximately 3.9% were seen once. Sequenced here: PBMCs, sampled on the day of the yellow fever booster vaccination. All receptors come from a man between 18 and 29 years old who received the YFV17D yellow fever vaccine. The CDR3 runs from the conserved cysteine through the conserved F or W. The D gene is left open where the match is weak. Size values are once, few and many counts, or a class for expanded clones, and some rows have none.

>-|TRBJ2-3|TRBV20-1|many
TGCAGTGCTAGAGATGAGGGGGTAGATACGCAGTATTTT
CSARDEGVDTQYF
>TRBD1|TRBJ2-5|TRBV5-6|few
TGTGCCAGCAGCTTGGACAGGGGCTATCAAGAGACCCAGTACTTC
CASSLDRGYQETQYF
>-|TRBJ2-2|TRBV12-3/TRBV12-4|few
TGTGCCAGCAGTATTAACGACAGGCGCGGGGAGCTGTTTTTT
CASSINDRRGELFF
>-|TRBJ2-6|TRBV12-5|many
TGTGCTAGTGGTTTGGGGTGGGCTGGGGCCAACGTCCTGACTTTC
CASGLGWAGANVLTF
>-|TRBJ2-7|TRBV25-1|few
TGTGCCAGCAGTGAATACAACACCGGGGAGCAGTACTTC
CASSEYNTGEQYF
>TRBD1|TRBJ2-1|TRBV7-6|many
TGTGCCAGCAGCTTCGGACAGGGCTCCTACAATGAGCAGTTCTTC
CASSFGQGSYNEQFF
>-|TRBJ1-4|TRBV7-9|few
TGTGCCGGAAAGACAGGCGGTAATGAAAAACTGTTTTTT
CAGKTGGNEKLFF
>-|TRBJ2-7|TRBV19|-
TGTGCCAGTAGTTACGTAGGGACCAGCGCCTACGAGCAGTACTTC
CASSYVGTSAYEQYF
>TRBD1|TRBJ2-1|TRBV6-4|many
TGTGCCAGCAGTGACCGGGACAGTTCTTACAATGAGCAGTTCTTC
CASSDRDSSYNEQFF
>TRBD1|TRBJ2-5|TRBV5-4|many
TGTGCCAGCACACTGGGGACAGGAGAGACCCAGTACTTC
CASTLGTGETQYF
>TRBD2|TRBJ2-2|TRBV7-9|-
TGTGCCAGCAGCCCCGGGACTAGCCTCAACGGCGGGGAGCTGTTTTTT
CASSPGTSLNGGELFF
>TRBD1|TRBJ1-2|TRBV20-1|-
TGCAGTGCTCCGCGTGGACAGGGGGATGATGGCTACACCTTC
CSAPRGQGDDGYTF
>TRBD2|TRBJ2-7|TRBV5-1|-
TGCGCCAGCAGCGTAACTAGCGGGGGTACCTACGAGCAGTACTTC
CASSVTSGGTYEQYF
>-|TRBJ2-1|TRBV2|-
TGTGCCAGCAGTGGAAGTTTTGAGCAGTTCTTC
CASSGSFEQFF
>-|TRBJ1-1|TRBV5-1|many
TGCGCCAGCAGCTTGGAATATCCCGGCGGGCGTAACACTGAAGCTTTCTTT
CASSLEYPGGRNTEAFF
>-|TRBJ1-6|TRBV5-1|many
TGCGCCAGCAGCTTGGGGGGGTGGAATTCACCCCTCCACTTT
CASSLGGWNSPLHF
>-|TRBJ2-1|TRBV5-1|many
TGCGCCAGCAGCTTGGCGACAGATAATGAGCAGTTCTTC
CASSLATDNEQFF
>-|TRBJ1-1|TRBV7-9|many
TGTGCCAGCAGCTTAGACCCAGTCGAAGCTTTCTTT
CASSLDPVEAFF
>TRBD1|TRBJ1-5|TRBV18|few
TGTGCCAGCTCACCCGGGACAGGGGATTCCCCCCAGCATTTT
CASSPGTGDSPQHF
>-|TRBJ1-1|TRBV7-9|many
TGTGCCAGCATCCGGGGTGAACGGAACACTGAAGCTTTCTTT
CASIRGERNTEAFF
>-|TRBJ2-2|TRBV4-2|-
TGTGCCAGCAGCCAAGATATAGGTGGATCCCCGAACACCGGGGAGCTGTTTTTT
CASSQDIGGSPNTGELFF
>-|TRBJ1-6|TRBV7-2|many
TGTGCCAGCAGACGGCAGAAGGAGGGTTCACCCCTCCACTTT
CASRRQKEGSPLHF
>-|TRBJ1-1|TRBV7-2|many
TGTGCCAGCAGCTTTACGAGGGTCCCTGAAGCTTTCTTT
CASSFTRVPEAFF
>-|TRBJ2-1|TRBV11-2|many
TGTGCCAGCAGCCCAGTCGGGGGAGTGTGGTACAATGAGCAGTTCTTC
CASSPVGGVWYNEQFF
>TRBD2|TRBJ2-2|TRBV4-1|-
TGCGCCAGCAGCCAAGATCCGGGCGGGGGGATTACCGGGGAGCTGTTTTTT
CASSQDPGGGITGELFF
>-|TRBJ2-5|TRBV5-5|many
TGTGCCAGCAGCTTGCGTCGGGGTGAGACCCAGTACTTC
CASSLRRGETQYF
>TRBD2|TRBJ2-2|TRBV5-1|-
TGCGCCAGCAGCTTGGTGGCTAGCGGACACACCGGGGAGCTGTTTTTT
CASSLVASGHTGELFF
>TRBD1|TRBJ1-2|TRBV20-1|many
TGCAGTGCTTTTAGGAGGACAGGGACTAATGGCTACACCTTC
CSAFRRTGTNGYTF
>TRBD2|TRBJ2-3|TRBV11-2|few
TGTGCCAGCAGCCCCGACACTTGGGAGGGGACAGATACGCAGTATTTT
CASSPDTWEGTDTQYF